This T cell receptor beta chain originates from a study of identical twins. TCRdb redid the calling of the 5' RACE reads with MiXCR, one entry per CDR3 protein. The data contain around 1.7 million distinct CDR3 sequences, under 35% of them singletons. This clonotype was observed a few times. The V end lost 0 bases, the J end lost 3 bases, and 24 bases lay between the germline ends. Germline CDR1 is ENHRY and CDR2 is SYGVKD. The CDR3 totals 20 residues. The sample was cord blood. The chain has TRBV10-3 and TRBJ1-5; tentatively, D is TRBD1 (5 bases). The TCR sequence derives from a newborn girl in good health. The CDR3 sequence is CAISESKGLEGLGLNQPQHF. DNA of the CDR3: TGTGCCATCAGTGAGTCGAAGGGGCTGGAGGGGTTAGGGCTCAATCAGCCCCAGCATTTT.